This T cell receptor (beta chain) was obtained from a study of T cells in Graves' hyperthyroidism and ophthalmopathy. Diagnoses were established using clinical symptoms, serum thyroxine and TRAb, thyroid ultrasound and orbital computed tomography. There were TCR beta CDR3 regions amplified from RNA transcripts. Initially, a first-round RT-PCR of the TCR CDR3 employed the HTBI primer set. Via MiXCR, TCRdb re-called the multiplex PCR reads, giving one row per CDR3 protein. This table holds 380,000 or so distinct CDR3 sequences, about 15% found once. The germline V and J ends were trimmed by 6 bases and 0 bases, with 12 bases remaining between them. This CDR3 is built from 15 residues. Germline values: CDR1 SGHVS, CDR2 FQNEAQ. This clonotype was counted many times.

This receptor was obtained from a woman aged 25 to 39 with Graves' hyperthyroidism. The V call is TRBV7-8, the J call TRBJ2-1; TRBD1 is a possible D gene (5 bases). Material: blood. For the CDR3, the DNA is TGTGCCAGCAGAGTACAAGACAGCTCCTACAATGAGCAGTTCTTC. Its protein product is CASRVQDSSYNEQFF.